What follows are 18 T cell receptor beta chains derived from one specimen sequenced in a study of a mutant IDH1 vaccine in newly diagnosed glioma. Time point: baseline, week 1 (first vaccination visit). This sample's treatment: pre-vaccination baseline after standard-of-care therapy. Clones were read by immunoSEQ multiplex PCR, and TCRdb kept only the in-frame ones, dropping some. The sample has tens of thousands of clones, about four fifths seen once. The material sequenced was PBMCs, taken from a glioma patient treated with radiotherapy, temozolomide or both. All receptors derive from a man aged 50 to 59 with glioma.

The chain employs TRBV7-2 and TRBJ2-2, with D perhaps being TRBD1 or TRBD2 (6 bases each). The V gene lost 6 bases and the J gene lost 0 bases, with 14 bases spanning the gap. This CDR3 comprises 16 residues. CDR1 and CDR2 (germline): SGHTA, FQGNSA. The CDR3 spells CASRKNGGANTGELFF. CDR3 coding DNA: TGTGCCAGCAGAAAAAACGGGGGCGCGAACACCGGGGAGCTGTTTTTT.

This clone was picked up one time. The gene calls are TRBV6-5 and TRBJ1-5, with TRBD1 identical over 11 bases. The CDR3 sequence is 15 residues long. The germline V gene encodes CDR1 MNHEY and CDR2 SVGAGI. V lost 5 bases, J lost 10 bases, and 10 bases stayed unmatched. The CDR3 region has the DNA TGTGCCAGCAGTAAGGACAGGGGGCATATTCGACCCCAGCATTTT. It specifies CASSKDRGHIRPQHF.

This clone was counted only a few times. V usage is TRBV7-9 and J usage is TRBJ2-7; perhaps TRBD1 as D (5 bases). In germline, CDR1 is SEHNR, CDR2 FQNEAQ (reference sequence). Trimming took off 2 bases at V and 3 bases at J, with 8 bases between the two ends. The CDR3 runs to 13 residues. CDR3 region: CASSLRGIYEQYF. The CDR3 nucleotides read TGTGCCAGCAGCTTAAGGGGTATCTACGAGCAGTACTTC.

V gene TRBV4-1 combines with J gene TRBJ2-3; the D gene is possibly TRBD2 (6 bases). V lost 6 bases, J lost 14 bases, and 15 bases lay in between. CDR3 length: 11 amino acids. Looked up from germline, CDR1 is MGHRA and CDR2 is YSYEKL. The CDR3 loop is CASRPGLHGYF. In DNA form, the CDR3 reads TGCGCCAGCAGGCCGGGACTCCACGGGTATTTT.

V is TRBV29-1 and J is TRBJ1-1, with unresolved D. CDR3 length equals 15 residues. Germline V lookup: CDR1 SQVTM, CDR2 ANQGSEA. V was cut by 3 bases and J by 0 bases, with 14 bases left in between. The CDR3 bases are TGCAGCGTTGATAAAACAGCCTTAATGAACACTGAAGCTTTCTTT. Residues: CSVDKTALMNTEAFF.

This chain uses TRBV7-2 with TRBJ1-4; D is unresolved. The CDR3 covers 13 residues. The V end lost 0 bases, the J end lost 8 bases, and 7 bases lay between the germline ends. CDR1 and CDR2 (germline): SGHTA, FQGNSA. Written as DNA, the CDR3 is TGTGCCAGCAGCTTAGCTGCTCGGGAAAAACTGTTTTTT. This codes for CASSLAAREKLFF.

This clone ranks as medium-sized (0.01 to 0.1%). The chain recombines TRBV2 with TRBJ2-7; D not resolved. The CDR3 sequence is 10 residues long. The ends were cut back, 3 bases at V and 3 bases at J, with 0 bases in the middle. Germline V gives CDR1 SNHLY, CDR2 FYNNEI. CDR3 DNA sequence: TGTGCCAGCAGTGACTACGAGCAGTACTTC. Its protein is CASSDYEQYF.

Written as DNA, the CDR3 is TGTGCCAGCAGCGAAAGGGACAGGAATGAAAAACTGTTTTTT. It codes for CASSERDRNEKLFF. This chain connects TRBV5-4 to TRBJ1-4; 8 bases align to TRBD1. The CDR3 consists of 14 residues. V trimming: 4 bases; J trimming: 5 bases; junction bases outside the gene matches: 4. Germline V gene lookup returns CDR1 SGHNT and CDR2 YYREEE (reference sequence). The variable domain in full, completed from reference TRBV5-4 and TRBJ1-4, reads ETGVTQSPTHLIKTRGQQVTLRCSSQSGHNTVSWYQQALGQGPQFIFQYYREEENGRGNFPPRFSGLQFPNYSSELNVNALELDDSALYLCASSERDRNEKLFFGSGTQLSVL.

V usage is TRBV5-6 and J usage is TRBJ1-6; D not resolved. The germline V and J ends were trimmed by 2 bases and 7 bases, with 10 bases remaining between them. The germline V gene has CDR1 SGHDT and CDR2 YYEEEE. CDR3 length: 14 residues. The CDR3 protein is CASSFNRPNSPLHF. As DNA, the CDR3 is TGTGCCAGCAGCTTTAACAGACCCAATTCACCCCTCCACTTT.

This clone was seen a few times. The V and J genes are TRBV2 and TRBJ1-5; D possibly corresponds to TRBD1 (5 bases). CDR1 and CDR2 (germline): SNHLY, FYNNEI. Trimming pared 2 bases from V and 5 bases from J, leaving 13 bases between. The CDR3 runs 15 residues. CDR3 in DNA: TGTGCCAGCAGTGAAACAGGAGGACGGGATCAGCCCCAGCATTTT. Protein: CASSETGGRDQPQHF.

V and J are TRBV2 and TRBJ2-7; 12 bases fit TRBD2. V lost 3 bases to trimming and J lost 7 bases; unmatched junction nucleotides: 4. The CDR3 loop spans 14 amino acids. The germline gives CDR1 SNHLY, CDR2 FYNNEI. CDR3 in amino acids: CASSDLAGGLEQYF. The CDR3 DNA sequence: TGTGCCAGCAGTGATCTAGCGGGGGGGCTAGAGCAGTACTTC.

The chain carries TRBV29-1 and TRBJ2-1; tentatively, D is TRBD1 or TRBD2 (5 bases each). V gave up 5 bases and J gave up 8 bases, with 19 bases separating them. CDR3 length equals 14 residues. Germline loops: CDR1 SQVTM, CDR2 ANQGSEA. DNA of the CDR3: TGCAGCGTTCAACCGGGACGGGTGGTGGATGAGCAGTTCTTC. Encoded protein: CSVQPGRVVDEQFF.

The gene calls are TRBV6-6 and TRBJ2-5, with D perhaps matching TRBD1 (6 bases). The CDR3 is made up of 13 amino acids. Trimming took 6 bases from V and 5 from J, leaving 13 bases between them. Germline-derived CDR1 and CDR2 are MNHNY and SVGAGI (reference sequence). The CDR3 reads CASRTGMGETQYF. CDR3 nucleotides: TGTGCCAGCAGAACAGGGATGGGTGAGACCCAGTACTTC.

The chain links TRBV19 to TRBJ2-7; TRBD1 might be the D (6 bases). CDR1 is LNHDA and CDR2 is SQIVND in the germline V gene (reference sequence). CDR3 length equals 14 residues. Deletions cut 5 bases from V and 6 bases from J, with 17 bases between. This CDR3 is CASSPGHQILEQYF. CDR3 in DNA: TGTGCCAGTAGTCCGGGACACCAGATACTCGAGCAGTACTTC.

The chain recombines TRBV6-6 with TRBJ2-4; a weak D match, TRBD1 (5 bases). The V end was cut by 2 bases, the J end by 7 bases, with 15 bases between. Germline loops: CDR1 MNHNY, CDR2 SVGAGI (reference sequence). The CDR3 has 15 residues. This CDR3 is CASSYALGAANIQYF. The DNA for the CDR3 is TGTGCCAGCAGTTACGCACTTGGGGCGGCGAACATTCAGTACTTC.

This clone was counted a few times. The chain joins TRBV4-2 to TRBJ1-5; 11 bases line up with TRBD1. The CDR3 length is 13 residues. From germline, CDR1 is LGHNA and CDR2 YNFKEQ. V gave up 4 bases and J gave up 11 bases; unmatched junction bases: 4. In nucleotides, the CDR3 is TGTGCCAGCAGCCCCCGGGACAGGGGGGCCCAGCATTTT. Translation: CASSPRDRGAQHF.

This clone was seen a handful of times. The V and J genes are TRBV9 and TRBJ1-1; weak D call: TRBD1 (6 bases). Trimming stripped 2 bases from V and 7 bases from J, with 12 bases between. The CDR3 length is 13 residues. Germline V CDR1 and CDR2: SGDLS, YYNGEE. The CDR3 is CASSVGTGLEAFF. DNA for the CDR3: TGTGCCAGCAGCGTTGGTACAGGGCTTGAAGCTTTCTTT. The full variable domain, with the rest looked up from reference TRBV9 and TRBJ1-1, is DSGVTQTPKHLITATGQRVTLRCSPRSGDLSVYWYQQSLDQGLQFLIQYYNGEERAKGNILERFSAQQFPDLHSELNLSSLELGDSALYFCASSVGTGLEAFFGQGTRLTVV.

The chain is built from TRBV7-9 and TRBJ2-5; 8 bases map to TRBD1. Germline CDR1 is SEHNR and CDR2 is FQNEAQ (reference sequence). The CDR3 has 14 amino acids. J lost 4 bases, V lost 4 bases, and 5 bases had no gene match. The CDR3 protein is CASSYRDRRETQYF. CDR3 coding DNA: TGTGCCAGCAGCTACCGGGACAGGAGAGAGACCCAGTACTTC.